This TCR beta chain was sequenced in a study of regulatory T cells in long-lasting Graves disease. Notes on the study in general: TRBV28 was favored in persistent disease, as were TRBJ1-2 and TRBJ2-5. Persistent-disease Graves' patients showed less TCR diversity than new cases.

Germline assignment: CDR1 SGHRS and CDR2 YFSETQ. Trimming removed 4 bases at V and 4 bases at J, with 14 bases between. The CDR3 is 14 amino acids. Time point meaning: persistent/refractory GD, antithyroid drugs over 5 years with positive TRAb. RNA extracted from PBMCs served as the sequencing template. The collection involved drawing 8 to 9 milliliters of peripheral blood into EDTA tubes. According to the study, TCR beta libraries were built with iRepertoire HTBI primers and CDR3-region Arm-PCR. The authors' processing: Detected in the samples were about 58 TRBV and 15 or so TRBJ segments. TCRdb analysed the multiplex PCR reads with MiXCR anew, one entry per CDR3 protein. These V and J calls originate from TCRdb's pipeline instead of the authors' own analysis. Among under 450,000 distinct CDR3 sequences, 23% were seen once, and the ten largest hold roughly a quarter. This clonotype was counted between two and nine times. What it recognizes is unknown.

The sequences come from peripheral blood mononuclear cells (PBMCs), collected when the disease was refractory, from a patient treated with antithyroid drugs. The gene calls are TRBV5-1 and TRBJ2-5, with D unresolved. The TCR sequence derives from a female donor with Graves disease. The CDR3 coding sequence is TGCGCCAGCAGCCCGACTTTCACCGGAGAGACCCAGTACTTC. This sequence encodes CASSPTFTGETQYF.